This TCR beta chain comes out of a study of T cell repertoires in ileal Crohn's disease. Study context: Surgery for a complication: stricturing in roughly 61%, penetrating in about 40%.

Assay: immunoSEQ multiplex PCR; the TCRdb copy retains only in-frame clones and omits some. The sample contains approximately 13,000 clones, over 60% of which appear only once. This CDR3 is built from 15 residues. The germline V and J ends were trimmed by 5 bases and 7 bases, with 15 bases remaining between them. The germline CDR1 and CDR2 sequences are KGHSH and LQKENI. The sequence was collected from an adult with Crohn's disease. The chain combines TRBV18 with TRBJ1-6, with D tentatively TRBD1 (6 bases). The sequencing sample was made of ileal tissue. CDR3 sequence: CASSATGTHNSPLHF. CDR3 DNA: TGTGCCAGCTCAGCGACCGGGACACACAATTCACCCCTCCACTTT.